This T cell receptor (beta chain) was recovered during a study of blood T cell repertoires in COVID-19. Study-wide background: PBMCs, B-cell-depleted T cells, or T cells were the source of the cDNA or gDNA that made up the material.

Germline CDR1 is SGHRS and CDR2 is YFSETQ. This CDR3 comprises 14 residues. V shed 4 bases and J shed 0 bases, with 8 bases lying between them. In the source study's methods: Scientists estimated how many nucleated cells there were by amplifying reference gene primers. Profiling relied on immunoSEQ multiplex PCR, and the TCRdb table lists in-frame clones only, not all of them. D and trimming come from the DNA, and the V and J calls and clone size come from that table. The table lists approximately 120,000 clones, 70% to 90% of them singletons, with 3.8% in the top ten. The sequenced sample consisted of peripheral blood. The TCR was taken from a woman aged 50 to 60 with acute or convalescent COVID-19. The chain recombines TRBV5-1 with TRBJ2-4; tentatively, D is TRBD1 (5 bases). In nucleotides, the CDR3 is TGCGCCAGCAGCCCGGACACAGCCAAAAACATTCAGTACTTC. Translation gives CASSPDTAKNIQYF.